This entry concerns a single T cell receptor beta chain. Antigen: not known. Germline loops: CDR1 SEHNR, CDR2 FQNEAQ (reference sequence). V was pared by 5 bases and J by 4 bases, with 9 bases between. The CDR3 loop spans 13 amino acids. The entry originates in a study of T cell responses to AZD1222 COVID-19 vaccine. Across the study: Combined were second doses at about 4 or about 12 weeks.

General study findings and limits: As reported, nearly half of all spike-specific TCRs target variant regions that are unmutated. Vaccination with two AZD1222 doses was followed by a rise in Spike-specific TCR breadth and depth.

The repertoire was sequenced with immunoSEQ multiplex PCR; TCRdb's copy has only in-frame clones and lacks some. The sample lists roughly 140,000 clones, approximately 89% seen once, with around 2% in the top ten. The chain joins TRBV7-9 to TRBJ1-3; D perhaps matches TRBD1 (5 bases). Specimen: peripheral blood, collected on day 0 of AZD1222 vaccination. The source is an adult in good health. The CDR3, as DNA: TGTGCCAGCAGCGGCAGGGTAGGAAACACCATATATTTT. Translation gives CASSGRVGNTIYF.